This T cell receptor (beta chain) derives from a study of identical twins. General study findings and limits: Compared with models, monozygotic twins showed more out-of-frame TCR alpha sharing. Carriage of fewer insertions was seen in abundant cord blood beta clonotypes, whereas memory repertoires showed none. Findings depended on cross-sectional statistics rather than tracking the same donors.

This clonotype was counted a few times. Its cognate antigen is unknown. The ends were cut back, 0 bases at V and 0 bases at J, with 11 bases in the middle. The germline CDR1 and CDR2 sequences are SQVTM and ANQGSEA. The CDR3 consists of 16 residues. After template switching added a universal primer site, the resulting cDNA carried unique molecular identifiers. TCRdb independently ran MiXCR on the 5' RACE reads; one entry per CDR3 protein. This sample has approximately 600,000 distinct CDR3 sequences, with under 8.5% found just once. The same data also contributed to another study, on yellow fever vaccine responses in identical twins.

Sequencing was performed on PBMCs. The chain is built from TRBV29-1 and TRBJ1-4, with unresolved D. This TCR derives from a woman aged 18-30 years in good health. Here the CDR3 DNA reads TGCAGCGTTGAAGATCCCCGGCCAGCAACTAATGAAAAACTGTTTTTT. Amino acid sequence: CSVEDPRPATNEKLFF.